This T cell receptor (beta chain) was profiled in a study of chemoradiotherapy in HPV16-positive cancers. CDR1 is KGHSH and CDR2 is LQKENI in the germline V gene. CDR3 length: 15 amino acids. Trimming took 6 bases from V and 10 from J; bases not matched to a gene: 9. The table came from immunoSEQ multiplex PCR; TCRdb's copy has only in-frame clones and leaves some out. The sample holds about 68,000 clones, 88% seen once. Whole-study results and caveats: Functional assays defining HPV-specific T cells used only a couple of HPV16-positive patients.

A word on this clone: What it binds is unknown.

The chain combines TRBV18 with TRBJ1-6, with 10 bases aligning to TRBD1. Sequenced material: blood, taken from a patient who underwent chemoradiotherapy. This TCR came from a human donor with HPV-associated anogenital cancer. This CDR3 is CASSPGTGVTSPLHF. DNA for the CDR3: TGTGCCAGCTCTCCCGGGACAGGGGTCACGTCACCCCTCCACTTT.